Below, 23 T cell receptor beta chains from the same sample are listed, as sequenced in a study of T cell clones after liver transplantation. Method: immunoSEQ multiplex PCR; TCRdb's copy keeps in-frame clones and lacks some. The table shows some 110,000 clones, with 90% occurring only once. The sample consisted of CD4+ T cells from blood, taken 12 months after liver transplant. All receptors come from a human patient who received a liver transplant. Some T cells may arise from the graft donor.

The rearrangement links TRBV4-1 to TRBJ2-7, with 7 bases identical to TRBD1. Germline CDR1 reads MGHRA; CDR2 reads YSYEKL. Trimming cost V 0 bases and J 5 bases; bases outside gene matches: 4. There are 14 residues in the CDR3. In DNA, the CDR3 is TGCGCCAGCAGCCAAGATAAAGGGGGCCACGAGCAGTACTTC. Translation gives CASSQDKGGHEQYF.

This chain connects TRBV2 to TRBJ1-2; D possibly corresponds to TRBD1 (5 bases). This CDR3 spans 14 amino acids. The germline V gene encodes CDR1 SNHLY and CDR2 FYNNEI. Trimming pared 4 bases from V and 7 bases from J, leaving 16 bases between. The CDR3 bases are TGTGCCAGCAGTGGAGGGCCTCCGGGACGTGGCTACACCTTC. This translates into CASSGGPPGRGYTF.

V usage is TRBV4-1 and J usage is TRBJ2-7; TRBD2 aligns across 10 bases. Trimming at V came to 5 bases and at J to 1 base, leaving 14 bases not matched to a gene. CDR1 is MGHRA, CDR2 YSYEKL, per germline. This CDR3 is 18 amino acids long. CDR3 in DNA: TGCGCCAGCAGCGCCCAGCGGGAGGGCCGAGTACTTTCCTACGAGCAGTACTTC. Protein product: CASSAQREGRVLSYEQYF.

This rearrangement joins TRBV30 to TRBJ2-5, with D hard to call. Germline V gives CDR1 GTSNPN, CDR2 SVGIG (reference sequence). CDR3 length: 11 residues. The V gene lost 2 bases and the J gene lost 3 bases, with 4 bases spanning the gap. The CDR3 sequence: CAWSQKETQYF. CDR3 DNA: TGTGCCTGGAGTCAAAAAGAGACCCAGTACTTC. The entire variable domain, with the rest obtained from reference TRBV30 and TRBJ2-5, is as follows: SQTIHQWPATLVQPVGSPLSLECTVEGTSNPNLYWYRQAAGRGLQLLFYSVGIGQISSEVPQNLSASRPQDRQFILSSKKLLLSDSGFYLCAWSQKETQYFGPGTRLLVL.

The sample holds one count of this clone. The chain links TRBV28 to TRBJ1-6, with no clear D. V lost 2 bases, J lost 9 bases, and 5 bases lay in between. This CDR3 spans 12 amino acids. CDR1 and CDR2 (germline): MDHEN, SYDVKM. In nucleotides, the CDR3 is TGTGCCAGCAGTTTAGGTTTTTCACCCCTCCACTTT. It codes for CASSLGFSPLHF.

The chain couples TRBV14 to TRBJ2-7; D perhaps matches TRBD2 (6 bases). The CDR3 is 15 amino acids. V gave up 6 bases and J gave up 5 bases, with 20 bases separating them. The germline V gene has CDR1 SGHDN and CDR2 FVKESK. In DNA, the CDR3 is TGTGCCAGCAGTCCTCTCGGGGGTAGGGGCAACGAGCAGTACTTC. This gives the protein CASSPLGGRGNEQYF.

J is TRBJ2-7 and V is TRBV18, with 7 bases fitting TRBD2. The V and J ends lost 3 bases and 1 base, in that order; junction bases with no gene match: 9. The CDR3 has 16 amino acids. Germline V CDR1 and CDR2: KGHSH, LQKENI. CDR3 in DNA: TGTGCCAGCTCACCGGGAGGCGGGGGATTTTCCTACGAGCAGTACTTC. It encodes CASSPGGGGFSYEQYF.

The chain carries TRBV27 and TRBJ2-7, with 10 nucleotides matching TRBD1. Germline lookup yields CDR1 MNHEY and CDR2 SMNVEV (reference sequence). The CDR3 loop spans 14 amino acids. V was clipped by 6 bases and J by 4 bases; unmatched bases: 6. The CDR3 DNA reads TGTGCCAGCAGAAACCCGGGACAGGGGTACGAGCAGTACTTC. Its protein product is CASRNPGQGYEQYF.

The V call is TRBV2, the J call TRBJ2-7; 10 nucleotides match TRBD2. This CDR3 region has 15 residues. Germline-derived CDR1 and CDR2 are SNHLY and FYNNEI. Losses at the gene ends were 6 bases for V and 4 bases for J; bases not matched to a gene: 9. DNA of the CDR3: TGTGCCAGCAGAGACCGGACTAGCGGATTATACGAGCAGTACTTC. Protein sequence: CASRDRTSGLYEQYF.

A word on this clone: Germline is not matched at one junction end, which may reflect a read error. The chain combines TRBV28 with TRBJ2-5, with 8 bases lining up with TRBD1. Germline-derived CDR1 and CDR2 are MDHEN and SYDVKM. This CDR3 contains 12 residues. CDR3 amino acids: CASSQKRTGHHF. CDR3 bases: TGTGCCAGCAGCCAAAAACGGACAGGGCATCACTTC. The whole variable domain, filled in from reference TRBV28 and TRBJ2-5, reads DVKVTQSSRYLVKRTGEKVFLECVQDMDHENMFWYRQDPGLGLRLIYFSYDVKMKEKGDIPEGYSVSREKKERFSLILESASTNQTSMYLCASSQKRTGHHFGPGTRLLVL.

The J gene is TRBJ2-2, the V gene TRBV7-3; a weak D match, TRBD1 (6 bases). Germline lookup yields CDR1 SGHTA and CDR2 FQGTGA. CDR3 length: 17 residues. V lost 5 bases, J lost 6 bases, and 22 bases lay in between. The CDR3 loop is CASSPLSEGVQAGELFF. DNA of the CDR3: TGTGCCAGCAGCCCTCTCAGCGAGGGGGTTCAGGCCGGGGAGCTGTTTTTT.

The rearrangement uses TRBV4-1 and TRBJ1-4; 9 nucleotides match TRBD1. J gave up 2 bases and V 5 bases, and 12 bases lay outside the gene matches. In germline, CDR1 is MGHRA, CDR2 YSYEKL. CDR3 size: 18 residues. CDR3 sequence reads: CASSSRGDRDSTNEKLFF. The CDR3 DNA reads TGCGCCAGCAGCTCCCGGGGGGACAGGGATAGCACTAATGAAAAACTGTTTTTT.

The chain uses TRBV7-3 and TRBJ2-3, with D uncertain. Germline V gene lookup returns CDR1 SGHTA and CDR2 FQGTGA. The CDR3 contains 13 residues. V lost 1 base and J 5 bases, leaving 7 bases between the germline ends. This chain's CDR3 is CASSLNPGDTQYF. As DNA, the CDR3 is TGTGCCAGCAGCTTAAACCCGGGAGATACGCAGTATTTT.

This chain uses TRBV14 with TRBJ2-7, with D perhaps matching TRBD1 (5 bases). CDR3 size: 16 residues. Germline lookup yields CDR1 SGHDN and CDR2 FVKESK. V was cut by 4 bases and J by 6 bases, with 22 bases left in between. The CDR3: CASSPRTLNVGGEQYF. Written as DNA, the CDR3 is TGTGCCAGCAGCCCGAGGACACTTAACGTGGGTGGCGAGCAGTACTTC.

The V and J genes are TRBV19 and TRBJ1-5; no definite D call. V was cut by 5 bases and J by 2 bases, with 19 bases left in between. CDR3 length equals 17 residues. Germline V gene lookup returns CDR1 LNHDA and CDR2 SQIVND (reference sequence). As DNA, the CDR3 is TGTGCCAGTAGTCTAAAGAATCCCCCGACGGGCAATCAGCCCCAGCATTTT. Translation gives CASSLKNPPTGNQPQHF.

J is TRBJ2-2 and V is TRBV6-5, with D tentatively TRBD2 (5 bases). The CDR3 covers 15 residues. Trimming removed 7 bases from V and 2 bases from J, with 14 bases in between. The germline CDR1 and CDR2 sequences are MNHEY and SVGAGI. CDR3 sequence: CASKWSGANTGELFF. For the CDR3, the DNA is TGTGCCAGCAAATGGAGCGGAGCAAACACCGGGGAGCTGTTTTTT.

The V gene is TRBV6-8, the J gene TRBJ2-7, with TRBD2 matching 11 bases. V was pared by 6 bases and J by 2 bases, with 6 bases of the junction left unmatched. The V gene's germline CDR1 is MNHGY and CDR2 SAAAGT. The CDR3 has 15 residues. This CDR3 reads CASSPGLAGAYEQYF. As DNA, the CDR3 is TGTGCCAGCAGCCCCGGACTAGCGGGTGCCTACGAGCAGTACTTC.

This clone was seen just once. The chain has TRBV28 and TRBJ2-3; D remains unclear. V shed 4 bases and J shed 2 bases, with 7 bases lying between them. CDR3 length: 13 amino acids. CDR1 and CDR2 from the germline V gene are MDHEN and SYDVKM. The CDR3 loop is CASSSLPTDTQYF. The CDR3 DNA reads TGTGCCAGCAGTTCCCTCCCCACAGATACGCAGTATTTT.

The V gene is TRBV7-9, the J gene TRBJ1-2; TRBD1 is a possible D gene (6 bases). The V end lost 10 bases, the J end lost 8 bases, and 20 bases lay between the germline ends. Germline V gives CDR1 SEHNR, CDR2 FQNEAQ (reference sequence). The CDR3 runs to 13 residues. The CDR3 region has the DNA TGTGCCAACCCGACAGGTCCGGGGGGAGGCTACACCTTC. It is translated as CANPTGPGGGYTF.

This chain uses TRBV7-3 with TRBJ2-1; 12 nucleotides line up with TRBD2. V lost 5 bases, J lost 7 bases, and 6 bases stayed unmatched. The length of the CDR3 is 15 residues. CDR1 and CDR2 from the germline V gene are SGHTA and FQGTGA. CDR3 amino acids: CASSGGTSGPNEQFF. In DNA, the CDR3 is TGTGCCAGCAGCGGCGGGACTAGCGGGCCGAATGAGCAGTTCTTC.

The chain is built from TRBV2 and TRBJ2-2, with 8 nucleotides matching TRBD2. Trimming cost V 5 bases and J 6 bases; bases outside gene matches: 2. The CDR3 consists of 13 residues. Germline V CDR1 and CDR2: SNHLY, FYNNEI. In DNA form, the CDR3 reads TGTGCCAGCAGTCGGGAGGGCCCCGGGGAGCTGTTTTTT. Its protein product is CASSREGPGELFF.

The V gene is TRBV4-1, the J gene TRBJ2-5, with TRBD2 matching 10 bases. Germline CDR1 MGHRA, CDR2 YSYEKL. The CDR3 is 16 amino acids. The V and J ends lost 0 bases and 6 bases, in that order; junction bases with no gene match: 7. CDR3 coding DNA: TGCGCCAGCAGCCAAGAACGAGCGGGAGGGGGAAAGACCCAGTACTTC. Translated: CASSQERAGGGKTQYF.

This rearrangement joins TRBV6-7 to TRBJ2-2; 8 bases agree with TRBD2. TRBV6-7 qualifies as an ORF whose function is uncertain. The junction had 3 bases not matched to a gene; V was cut back by 1 base and J by 2 bases. This CDR3 has 16 amino acids. DNA for the CDR3: TGTGCCAGCAGTTACTGGACTAGCACAAACACCGGGGAGCTGTTTTTT. Encoded protein: CASSYWTSTNTGELFF.